This TCR beta chain appears in the sequencing data of a study of blood T cell repertoires in COVID-19. Study context: Sources were T cells, B-cell-depleted T cells, or PBMCs; the material itself was cDNA or gDNA.

Per the study methods: Counts of nucleated cells, estimated from reference gene primer amplification, were obtained. Assay used: immunoSEQ multiplex PCR; TCRdb lists only in-frame clones, some missing. V and J calls and clone size are copied from that table; D and trimming were computed from the DNA. Here the sample spans roughly 64,000 clones, more than 75% being singletons. Germline CDR1 is SGHKS and CDR2 is YYEKEE (reference sequence). V lost 4 bases and J lost 1; bases outside the gene matches: 10. CDR3 length equals 16 residues. The sequence came from a human donor in a cohort sampled during active COVID-19. Sequencing was performed on peripheral blood. The chain recombines TRBV5-5 with TRBJ2-5, with 7 bases that match TRBD1. The DNA of the CDR3 is TGTGCCAGCAGCCGGGGTGGGACAGTCGTCCAAGAGACCCAGTACTTC. It yields the protein CASSRGGTVVQETQYF.